Presented here are 27 T cell receptor beta chains from one specimen sequenced in a study of blood T cell repertoires in COVID-19. This table comes from immunoSEQ multiplex PCR, and its TCRdb copy is limited to in-frame clones, with some not included. The table records fewer than 200,000 clones, 83% of them present only once. What was sequenced was PBMCs or T cells enriched from blood (not recorded which). The receptors were gathered from a woman between 50 and 59 years old who had recovered from COVID-19.

In nucleotides, the CDR3 is TGTGCCACCAGCAGGGGCGATATCTGGGGCACATTAAACACTGAAGCTTTCTTT. Amino acid sequence: CATSRGDIWGTLNTEAFF. V is TRBV15 and J is TRBJ1-1; possibly TRBD1 for D (5 bases). The length of the CDR3 is 18 residues. CDR1 LNHNV and CDR2 YYDKDF come from the germline V gene (reference sequence). Trimming pared 3 bases from V and 2 bases from J, leaving 22 bases between.

The chain is built from TRBV18 and TRBJ1-5, with unresolved D. CDR3 length equals 14 residues. Trimming removed 3 bases at V and 3 bases at J, with 9 bases between. Germline CDR1 KGHSH, CDR2 LQKENI. In DNA form, the CDR3 reads TGTGCCAGCTCACCCCTCGAGGACAATCAGCCCCAGCATTTT. Translated: CASSPLEDNQPQHF.

V usage is TRBV5-1 and J usage is TRBJ2-3; D might be TRBD2 (6 bases). Trimming shortened V by 0 bases and J by 4 bases, and 12 bases separated the two germline ends. This CDR3 is built from 15 residues. The germline V gene encodes CDR1 SGHRS and CDR2 YFSETQ. This CDR3 is CASSLGGGSSDTQYF. The DNA for the CDR3 is TGCGCCAGCAGCTTGGGTGGGGGGAGTTCAGATACGCAGTATTTT.

This rearrangement joins TRBV6-5 to TRBJ1-3; D may be TRBD1 (5 bases). V was cut by 9 bases and J by 7 bases, with 13 bases left in between. Germline V gene lookup returns CDR1 MNHEY and CDR2 SVGAGI. The CDR3 has 12 residues. The CDR3, as DNA: TGTGCCAGTCACGGGGGGGGTAACACCATATATTTT. Translation: CASHGGGNTIYF.

This clone appeared a single time. The chain joins TRBV12-3 or TRBV12-4 to TRBJ2-5; no clear D. V was cut by 7 bases and J by 3 bases, with 9 bases left in between. This CDR3 contains 12 residues. The CDR3 coding sequence is TGTGCCAGCACTGGGCTCAAAGAGACCCAGTACTTC. Its translation is CASTGLKETQYF.

V gene TRBV5-1 combines with J gene TRBJ1-2, with TRBD1 identical over 8 bases. The ends lost 3 bases at V and 8 bases at J; junction bases unmatched: 9. Germline V gives CDR1 SGHRS, CDR2 YFSETQ. The CDR3 loop spans 14 amino acids. The CDR3 DNA reads TGCGCCAGCAGCTGGGACAGGAGAGGGGAAGGCTACACCTTC. Protein product: CASSWDRRGEGYTF.

V is TRBV28 and J is TRBJ1-1; TRBD1 is a possible D gene (6 bases). This CDR3 spans 15 amino acids. CDR1 is MDHEN and CDR2 is SYDVKM in the germline V gene. V lost 6 bases to trimming and J lost 8 bases, with 22 bases between them. The CDR3: CASRSSTGRATEAFF. The CDR3 DNA reads as TGTGCCAGCAGGTCCTCCACAGGGCGCGCCACCGAAGCTTTCTTT. The whole variable domain, filled in from reference TRBV28 and TRBJ1-1, reads DVKVTQSSRYLVKRTGEKVFLECVQDMDHENMFWYRQDPGLGLRLIYFSYDVKMKEKGDIPEGYSVSREKKERFSLILESASTNQTSMYLCASRSSTGRATEAFFGQGTRLTVV.

In nucleotides, the CDR3 is TGTGCCAGTACCAGGGACTTAAGGGGCAATCAGCCCCAGCATTTT. Amino acids: CASTRDLRGNQPQHF. The chain recombines TRBV19 with TRBJ1-5; tentatively, D is TRBD1 (5 bases). Germline V gene sequence: CDR1 LNHDA, CDR2 SQIVND (reference sequence). V was shortened by 7 bases and J by 2 bases, with 15 bases between the two germline ends. The CDR3 is 15 amino acids.

The chain joins TRBV18 to TRBJ1-2, with 7 bases lining up with TRBD1. This CDR3 contains 15 residues. J gave up 7 bases and V 5 bases, and 13 bases lay outside the gene matches. Germline lookup yields CDR1 KGHSH and CDR2 LQKENI. The CDR3 reads CASSSGQSKVAGYTF. The CDR3 DNA reads as TGTGCCAGCTCATCGGGACAGTCAAAGGTGGCTGGCTACACCTTC.

The sample holds a few counts of this clone. The chain links TRBV10-3 to TRBJ2-1, with 11 bases lining up with TRBD2. V was pared by 9 bases and J by 4 bases, with 8 bases of the junction left unmatched. This CDR3 region has 15 residues. CDR1 ENHRY and CDR2 SYGVKD come from the germline V gene. In DNA form, the CDR3 reads TGTGCCATTGGGACTTTAGCGGGGGGGTACAATGAGCAGTTCTTC. Amino acid sequence: CAIGTLAGGYNEQFF.

This chain connects TRBV7-6 to TRBJ1-2, with 8 nucleotides matching TRBD1. V shed 1 base, J shed 2 bases, and the junction held 3 bases outside the gene matches. Germline V gene data show CDR1 as SGHVS and CDR2 as FNYEAQ. The CDR3 is 15 amino acids. For the CDR3, the DNA is TGTGCCAGCAGCTTAGGAGGACAGGGAAACTATGGCTACACCTTC. Translated, it gives CASSLGGQGNYGYTF.

This chain joins TRBV28 and TRBJ1-2, with TRBD1 matching 7 bases. The germline V gene encodes CDR1 MDHEN and CDR2 SYDVKM. J was trimmed by 5 bases and V by 7 bases; bases with no gene match: 13. The CDR3 has 15 residues. The CDR3 sequence is CASTEGGGQPYGYTF. The CDR3 region has the DNA TGTGCCAGCACCGAGGGTGGGGGACAGCCGTATGGCTACACCTTC.

The chain uses TRBV5-1 and TRBJ1-2, with unresolved D. Germline V gene data show CDR1 as SGHRS and CDR2 as YFSETQ. Trimming took off 2 bases at V and 7 bases at J, with 18 bases between the two ends. There are 15 residues in the CDR3. The chain's CDR3 is CASSFGVFVDRGYTF. The CDR3 DNA reads as TGCGCCAGCAGCTTCGGGGTTTTTGTGGATCGTGGCTACACCTTC.

This clone was picked up a small number of times. The V gene is TRBV7-3, the J gene TRBJ2-1; 9 nucleotides match TRBD1. Unmatched junction bases numbered 7, after V lost 3 bases and J lost 7 bases. This CDR3 has 15 residues. Germline lookup yields CDR1 SGHTA and CDR2 FQGTGA. The CDR3 spells CASSFGTGIFNEQFF. CDR3 in DNA: TGTGCCAGCAGCTTTGGGACAGGGATATTTAATGAGCAGTTCTTC.

The chain is built from TRBV5-1 and TRBJ2-6; D remains unclear. The CDR3 has 16 residues. Germline CDR1 and CDR2: SGHRS and YFSETQ. V lost 6 bases, J lost 2 bases, and 15 bases lay in between. In DNA form, the CDR3 reads TGCGCCAGCAAACTATGGGTGGCGGCTGGGGCCAACGTCCTGACTTTC. Translated, it gives CASKLWVAAGANVLTF. Variable domain in full (rest from reference TRBV5-1 and TRBJ2-6): KAGVTQTPRYLIKTRGQQVTLSCSPISGHRSVSWYQQTPGQGLQFLFEYFSETQRNKGNFPGRFSGRQFSNSRSEMNVSTLELGDSALYLCASKLWVAAGANVLTFGAGSRLTVL.

The chain joins TRBV28 to TRBJ1-1, with 8 bases that match TRBD1. Germline V lookup: CDR1 MDHEN, CDR2 SYDVKM. V was clipped by 6 bases and J by 3 bases; unmatched bases: 6. The CDR3 totals 14 residues. The CDR3 is CASRDGQGHTEAFF. The CDR3 DNA follows: TGTGCCAGCAGGGACGGACAGGGCCACACTGAAGCTTTCTTT.

The CDR3 sequence is CAWRRDWDNTIYF. In nucleotides, the CDR3 is TGTGCCTGGAGGCGGGACTGGGACAACACCATATATTTT. The chain has TRBV30 and TRBJ1-3, with D possibly matching TRBD1 (5 bases). V was cut by 3 bases and J by 7 bases, with 13 bases left in between. The CDR3 totals 13 residues. The germline CDR1 and CDR2 sequences are GTSNPN and SVGIG (reference sequence). The full variable domain, completed using reference TRBV30 and TRBJ1-3, is SQTIHQWPATLVQPVGSPLSLECTVEGTSNPNLYWYRQAAGRGLQLLFYSVGIGQISSEVPQNLSASRPQDRQFILSSKKLLLSDSGFYLCAWRRDWDNTIYFGEGSWLTVV.

The J gene is TRBJ2-3, the V gene TRBV18; a possible D gene is TRBD2 (5 bases). V shed 6 bases and J shed 2 bases, with 12 bases lying between them. This CDR3 contains 14 residues. The germline V gene encodes CDR1 KGHSH and CDR2 LQKENI. The CDR3 DNA sequence: TGTGCCAGCTCCCCGGGATTTGTCACAGATACGCAGTATTTT. Its protein is CASSPGFVTDTQYF.

The V gene is TRBV5-6, the J gene TRBJ2-6; TRBD2 is a possible D gene (5 bases). The CDR3 loop spans 16 amino acids. Trimming took 3 bases from V and 4 from J, leaving 14 bases between them. Per the germline V gene, CDR1 is SGHDT and CDR2 is YYEEEE. The CDR3 DNA is TGTGCCAGCAGCTGGACTGGAGGAGCCGGGGCCAACGTCCTGACTTTC. Translated, it gives CASSWTGGAGANVLTF.

The chain employs TRBV20-1 and TRBJ1-2, with D possibly being TRBD1 (6 bases). The V gene's germline CDR1 is DFQATT and CDR2 SNEGSKA (reference sequence). Between the trimmed V and J ends, which lost 3 bases and 8 bases, there was a span of 10 bases. This CDR3 spans 11 amino acids. The CDR3 protein is CSARQQGGYTF. The CDR3 DNA is TGCAGTGCTAGGCAGCAGGGGGGCTACACCTTC.

The rearrangement links TRBV23-1 to TRBJ2-1, with 7 bases lining up with TRBD2. TRBV23-1 has ORF status, its function being uncertain. CDR3 length: 19 residues. V was pared by 8 bases and J by 0 bases, with 19 bases of the junction left unmatched. As DNA, the CDR3 is TGCGCCAGCTGGACCGGGGATCGGGGGACTAAGAGCTCCTACAATGAGCAGTTCTTC. It specifies CASWTGDRGTKSSYNEQFF.

The chain is built from TRBV5-4 and TRBJ1-3; D remains unclear. The CDR3 spans 14 residues. Germline CDR1 and CDR2: SGHNT and YYREEE (reference sequence). V shed 4 bases and J shed 0 bases, with 8 bases lying between them. CDR3 DNA: TGTGCCAGCAGCCCGGGAGCCTCTGGAAACACCATATATTTT. Its protein product is CASSPGASGNTIYF.

The chain links TRBV7-9 to TRBJ2-7; TRBD1 matches at 8 bases. CDR3 length: 16 amino acids. V was clipped by 5 bases and J by 0 bases; unmatched bases: 9. Germline lookup yields CDR1 SEHNR and CDR2 FQNEAQ (reference sequence). CDR3 coding DNA: TGTGCCAGCAGCCTCTGGGGGACAGGACCCTCCTACGAGCAGTACGTC. The encoded protein is CASSLWGTGPSYEQYV.

The chain recombines TRBV21-1 with TRBJ1-2; TRBD1, the D gene given by the table, was not confirmed from the DNA. TRBV21-1 is an annotated pseudogene. The CDR3 runs 15 residues. CDR3 sequence reads: CASNPGVGGPYGYTF. Written as DNA, the CDR3 is TGTGCCAGCAACCCAGGGGTTGGGGGTCCCTATGGCTACACCTTC.

The chain carries TRBV5-1 and TRBJ1-1; TRBD1 agrees at 8 bases. Trimming cost V 4 bases and J 8 bases; bases outside gene matches: 10. Germline V gene sequence: CDR1 SGHRS, CDR2 YFSETQ. The CDR3 extends over 14 amino acids. CDR3 amino acids: CASSGQPGQGEAFF. CDR3 sequence (DNA): TGCGCCAGCAGCGGACAACCTGGACAGGGAGAAGCTTTCTTT.

V and J are TRBV6-6 and TRBJ1-2; maybe TRBD1 (6 bases). The germline V and J ends were trimmed by 2 bases and 0 bases, with 10 bases remaining between them. CDR1 MNHNY and CDR2 SVGAGI come from the germline V gene (reference sequence). The CDR3 spans 15 residues. This chain's CDR3 is CASSYPGTTNYGYTF. In DNA form, the CDR3 reads TGTGCCAGCAGTTACCCCGGGACAACTAACTATGGCTACACCTTC.

This clone was picked up a small number of times. The V call is TRBV5-4, the J call TRBJ1-2; weak D call: TRBD1 (6 bases). Deletions cut 4 bases from V and 6 bases from J, with 19 bases between. Germline loops: CDR1 SGHNT, CDR2 YYREEE (reference sequence). The CDR3 runs 15 residues. The CDR3 protein is CASSPEIDRKDGYTF. The CDR3, as DNA: TGTGCCAGCAGCCCGGAGATTGACAGGAAGGATGGCTACACCTTC.